Listed below are T cell receptor beta chains from one sample, sequenced in a study of cytomegalovirus exposure and HLA in healthy donors. TCRdb keeps only in-frame clones here, not all; method: immunoSEQ multiplex PCR. The sample records over 65,000 clones, 65% to 85% being singletons. Sequenced sample: PBMCs. The receptors shown here come from a woman aged 25 to 45 in good health and CMV-seronegative. Both conserved end residues are part of each CDR3. A D gene is named only where the DNA matches it firmly. Clone size, where shown, is once, few, many, or a class for clones that have expanded.

TRBV27,NA,NA,TRBJ1-2,CASSLGPGRGYGYTF,TGTGCCAGCAGTCTTGGCCCAGGTCGGGGGTATGGCTACACCTTC
TRBV7-8,NA,NA,TRBJ1-1,CASSSYRVGTEAFF,TGTGCCAGCAGCTCATACAGGGTAGGCACTGAAGCTTTCTTT
TRBV25-1,TRBD1,NA,TRBJ2-2,CASSRRTQGAGELFF,TGTGCCAGCAGTCGCAGGACCCAGGGGGCCGGGGAGCTGTTTTTT
TRBV2,TRBD1,NA,TRBJ2-7,CASSKTGFHDEQYF,TGTGCCAGCAGCAAGACAGGGTTTCACGACGAGCAGTACTTC
TRBV27,TRBD1,NA,TRBJ2-1,CASSTPQGAPEQFF,TGTGCCAGCAGTACCCCACAGGGGGCGCCTGAGCAGTTCTTC
TRBV4-1,TRBD1,NA,TRBJ2-1,CASSLNRDRVIDEQFF,TGCGCCAGCAGCTTAAACCGGGACAGGGTTATCGATGAGCAGTTCTTC
TRBV15,TRBD1,NA,TRBJ2-7,CATSRAGQGAEEQYF,TGTGCCACCAGCAGAGCTGGACAGGGGGCCGAAGAGCAGTACTTC
TRBV6-1,TRBD1,NA,TRBJ1-6,CASSGTGGRNLPLHF,TGTGCCAGCAGTGGGACAGGGGGCAGAAATTTACCCCTCCACTTT
TRBV5-1,NA,NA,TRBJ2-7,CASSFEPLDRTYEQYF,TGCGCCAGCAGCTTCGAACCCCTTGACAGGACCTACGAGCAGTACTTC
TRBV27,TRBD2,NA,TRBJ2-1,CASSSRGVGMNEQFF,TGTGCCAGCAGTTCCCGGGGGGTAGGGATGAATGAGCAGTTCTTC
TRBV7-2,TRBD2,NA,TRBJ2-7,CASSIRTSGSPYEQYF,TGTGCCAGCAGCATACGGACTAGCGGGTCACCCTACGAGCAGTACTTC
TRBV6-5,NA,NA,TRBJ2-2,CASNEFGGAGELFF,TGTGCCAGCAACGAATTCGGGGGAGCCGGGGAGCTGTTTTTT
TRBV6-1,NA,NA,TRBJ1-2,CASSEGGVYGYTF,TGTGCCAGCAGTGAAGGGGGGGTCTATGGCTACACCTTC
TRBV19,TRBD1,NA,TRBJ1-5,CASSKNRQGDQPQHF,TGTGCCAGTAGTAAAAACCGACAGGGGGATCAGCCCCAGCATTTT
TRBV5-6,TRBD1,few,TRBJ1-5,CASSLRGQGGNQPQHF,TGTGCCAGCAGCTTGAGGGGACAGGGCGGCAATCAGCCCCAGCATTTT
TRBV5-4,NA,NA,TRBJ1-1,CASSWGGSLNPGTEAFF,TGTGCCAGCAGCTGGGGAGGTTCCCTCAATCCCGGCACTGAAGCTTTCTTT
TRBV19,TRBD1,once,TRBJ2-2,CASSPQDRAGELFF,TGTGCCAGTAGTCCCCAGGACAGGGCCGGGGAGCTGTTTTTT
TRBV11-3,NA,NA,TRBJ1-1,CASSFVGVNTEAFF,TGTGCCAGCAGCTTCGTCGGAGTGAACACTGAAGCTTTCTTT
TRBV29-1,TRBD1,NA,TRBJ2-7,CSVEDGQGNYEQYF,TGCAGCGTTGAAGACGGACAGGGGAACTACGAGCAGTACTTC
TRBV5-1,TRBD1,NA,TRBJ2-7,CASSFYQGAYEQYF,TGCGCCAGCAGCTTTTACCAGGGGGCCTACGAGCAGTACTTC
TRBV7-2,NA,NA,TRBJ1-4,CASSFDSVNNEKLFF,TGTGCCAGCAGCTTCGACAGTGTTAATAATGAAAAACTGTTTTTT
TRBV6-4,TRBD2,NA,TRBJ2-3,CASSLVGGITDTQYF,TGTGCCAGCTCCCTGGTCGGGGGGATCACAGATACGCAGTACTTT
TRBV4-1,NA,once,TRBJ1-5,CASSQDDQPQHF,TGCGCCAGCAGCCAAGACGATCAGCCCCAGCATTTT
TRBV6-1,NA,NA,TRBJ1-2,CATVLGSGIAGYTF,TGTGCCACCGTGCTCGGTTCGGGGATAGCTGGCTACACCTTC
TRBV27,TRBD1,few,TRBJ1-1,CASSLLGQGAKVRTEAFF,TGTGCCAGCAGTCTCTTGGGACAGGGGGCGAAGGTGAGGACTGAAGCTTTCTTT
TRBV6-5,NA,NA,TRBJ2-7,CASSYTGSSYEQYF,TGTGCCAGCAGTTACACAGGGTCCTCCTACGAGCAGTACTTC
TRBV27,TRBD2,NA,TRBJ2-5,CASSSRLAGGPDRETQYF,TGTGCCAGCAGTTCGCGACTAGCGGGGGGGCCCGATCGAGAGACCCAGTACTTC
TRBV7-6,NA,NA,TRBJ1-2,CASSFGGADYGYTF,TGTGCCAGCAGCTTTGGGGGGGCGGACTATGGCTACACCTTC
TRBV28,TRBD2,NA,TRBJ2-3,CASLRGGLGGRDTQYF,TGTGCCAGCTTACGGGGGGGACTCGGGGGAAGAGATACGCAGTATTTT
TRBV7-2,TRBD2,NA,TRBJ2-3,CASSLAGGDTQYF,TGTGCCAGCAGTTTAGCGGGGGGAGATACGCAGTATTTT